The entry below gives a single T cell receptor beta chain sequence along with its context. Its antigen is currently unknown. The data originate from a study of cytomegalovirus exposure and HLA in healthy donors. Broader study findings: An apparent linkage of common viral pathogens to several of the most significant clusters emerged in a later analysis. As was reported, the HLA-A and HLA-B alleles of most subjects were accurately predicted from TCR beta sequences. In vitro experiments confirmed that a few CMV-associated chains were specific for CMV antigens.

Trimming stripped 3 bases from V and 0 bases from J, with 11 bases between. Per germline, CDR1 SGHRS and CDR2 YFSETQ. This CDR3 comprises 15 residues. PCR primers comprised 60 Vbeta and 13 Jbeta primers. TCRdb's table, derived via immunoSEQ multiplex PCR, lists solely in-frame clones and lacks some. Counted here are around 200,000 clones, 65% to 80% occurring once; the ten biggest clones make up approximately 5%. The sequenced material came from PBMCs. This receptor was identified in a man aged 25 to 45 in good health and CMV-seropositive. The chain joins TRBV5-1 to TRBJ2-3, with TRBD1 as a possible D gene (5 bases). The CDR3 nucleotides read TGCGCCAGCAGCTCGACGGCAGGGAGCACAGATACGCAGTATTTT. Its protein is CASSSTAGSTDTQYF.